This T cell receptor (beta chain) stems from a study of cytomegalovirus exposure and HLA in healthy donors. Findings and limits, study-wide: Most sequenced TCRs were rare (though some public TCRs occurred in many donors).

For this clone: Its antigen is still unknown.

CDR1 and CDR2 from the germline V gene are LGHNA and YSLEER. The CDR3 spans 15 residues. V dropped 0 bases and J dropped 4; count of bases not matched to a gene: 2. PCR used 60 Vbeta primers and 13 Jbeta primers. Assay used: immunoSEQ multiplex PCR; TCRdb lists only in-frame clones, some missing. The data contain some 150,000 clones, 70% to 85% of them seen just once; the ten biggest clones take up roughly 2.5%. The sequencing input was PBMCs. This chain uses TRBV4-3 with TRBJ2-1; 8 nucleotides line up with TRBD2. The clonotype was recovered from a human donor in good health. In DNA form, the CDR3 reads TGCGCCAGCAGCCAAGACGGCGGGGGGTACAATGAGCAGTTCTTC. Translating gives CASSQDGGGYNEQFF.